This TCR beta chain was captured by sequencing in a study of CD8 T cells in ankylosing spondylitis. Study findings and constraints: The authors reported significant enrichment of disease-linked clones in matched ankylosing spondylitis synovial fluid. Past studies reported some motif variants in reactive arthritis synovial fluid and blood. The study identified a TCR beta motif of several highly homologous variants that appeared characteristic of ankylosing spondylitis blood.

Preparation of TCR beta libraries was done by quantitative 5'-RACE with molecular barcodes. MiXCR was run by TCRdb on the 5' RACE reads, yielding one entry per CDR3 protein. The sample has about 450,000 distinct CDR3 sequences, 25% to 30% seen once; the top ten hold approximately 1%. Details on this clonotype: Its antigen is not identified.

V was clipped by 0 bases and J by 3 bases, with 10 bases between them. The CDR3 covers 14 residues. CDR1 is SGHRS and CDR2 is YFSETQ in the germline V gene. The rearrangement uses TRBV5-1 and TRBJ2-7; no reliable D call. The clonotype was recovered from a male donor with ankylosing spondylitis. The sequenced material came from blood, either unsorted or a sorted T cell fraction (not recorded which). The CDR3 region is CASSLEGYGYEQYF. In nucleotides, the CDR3 is TGCGCCAGCAGCTTGGAAGGGTATGGCTACGAGCAGTACTTC.